What follows are 18 T cell receptor beta chains derived from one specimen sequenced in a study of cytomegalovirus exposure and HLA in healthy donors. Primers included in the PCR were 60 Vbeta and 13 Jbeta primers. Produced via immunoSEQ multiplex PCR; TCRdb's table is partial and in-frame only. The sample has roughly 140,000 clones; 70% are singletons. Sequences were obtained from PBMCs. Receptors were obtained from a woman aged 25 to 39 in good health and CMV-seronegative.

This chain joins TRBV4-2 and TRBJ2-1, with 11 positions matching TRBD2. Per the germline V gene, CDR1 is LGHNA and CDR2 is YNFKEQ. The CDR3 contains 20 residues. V shed 1 base and J 0 bases; nucleotides not matched to a gene: 11. The CDR3 reads CASSQVGLAGGSSSYNEQFF. The CDR3 nucleotides are TGTGCCAGCAGCCAAGTTGGCCTAGCGGGGGGATCTAGCTCCTACAATGAGCAGTTCTTC.

V and J are TRBV7-9 and TRBJ1-1; unclear D gene. Germline V gene sequence: CDR1 SEHNR, CDR2 FQNEAQ (reference sequence). The CDR3 is 15 amino acids. V was clipped by 5 bases and J by 1 base, with 14 bases between them. DNA for the CDR3: TGTGCCAGCAGCACCCCCTCCATGGCGAACACTGAAGCTTTCTTT. Translating gives CASSTPSMANTEAFF. The full variable domain, completed using reference TRBV7-9 and TRBJ1-1, is DTGVSQNPRHKITKRGQNVTFRCDPISEHNRLYWYRQTLGQGPEFLTYFQNEAQLEKSRLLSDRFSAERPKGSFSTLEIQRTEQGDSAMYLCASSTPSMANTEAFFGQGTRLTVV.

The chain carries TRBV10-3 and TRBJ2-7; maybe TRBD1 (7 bases). From germline, CDR1 is ENHRY and CDR2 SYGVKD. CDR3 length: 16 residues. Between the trimmed V and J ends, which lost 0 bases and 5 bases, there was a span of 17 bases. CDR3 coding DNA: TGTGCCATCAGTGAGTCGGCGGCAGGGGGGACAAACGAGCAGTACGTC. Protein product: CAISESAAGGTNEQYV.

V and J are TRBV5-4 and TRBJ1-6, with D hard to call. Trimming pared 4 bases from V and 11 bases from J, leaving 16 bases between. The CDR3 contains 14 residues. Per the germline V gene, CDR1 is SGHNT and CDR2 is YYREEE (reference sequence). This chain's CDR3 is CASSLDTAGPPLHF. CDR3 sequence (DNA): TGTGCCAGCAGCCTCGACACGGCGGGTCCACCCCTCCACTTT.

This chain connects TRBV19 to TRBJ1-5, with 7 bases fitting TRBD1. Trimming removed 6 bases from V and 4 bases from J; junction bases left unmatched: 6. The CDR3 length is 14 residues. Germline assignment: CDR1 LNHDA and CDR2 SQIVND (reference sequence). The CDR3 region has the DNA TGTGCCAGTAGAGAAACAGGGGTAAATCAGCCCCAGCATTTT. It encodes CASRETGVNQPQHF.

V gene TRBV19 combines with J gene TRBJ1-4, with 8 positions matching TRBD1. CDR1 LNHDA and CDR2 SQIVND come from the germline V gene (reference sequence). V was clipped by 8 bases and J by 5 bases; unmatched bases: 10. The CDR3 sequence is 15 residues long. The CDR3 region has the DNA TGTGCCAGTGCCGAACCCGGGACAGGAAATGAAAAACTGTTTTTT. It specifies CASAEPGTGNEKLFF.

There are a few counts of this clone. The genes are TRBV30 and TRBJ2-2; D gene uncertain. This CDR3 spans 14 amino acids. In germline, CDR1 is GTSNPN, CDR2 SVGIG (reference sequence). The V end was cut by 0 bases, the J end by 7 bases, with 12 bases between. The CDR3 protein is CAWSVGPDGGELFF. The CDR3 DNA follows: TGTGCCTGGAGTGTTGGCCCCGATGGCGGGGAGCTGTTTTTT.

This chain uses TRBV6-4 with TRBJ2-1; 10 bases line up with TRBD2. The CDR3 length is 15 residues. V lost 3 bases to trimming and J lost 6 bases; unmatched junction nucleotides: 5. Per germline, CDR1 MRHNA and CDR2 SNTAGT. The chain's CDR3 is CASSESSGSSNEQFF. As DNA, the CDR3 is TGTGCCAGCAGTGAATCTAGCGGGAGCAGCAATGAGCAGTTCTTC.

In this sample, this clone turned up once. The chain recombines TRBV7-2 with TRBJ1-3; tentative D call: TRBD1 (6 bases). The CDR3 has 15 residues. V was pared by 5 bases and J by 0 bases, with 11 bases between. Germline loops: CDR1 SGHTA, CDR2 FQGNSA. Written as DNA, the CDR3 is TGTGCCAGCAGCCTACAGGGCATCTCTGGAAACACCATATATTTT. Encoded protein: CASSLQGISGNTIYF.

The chain has TRBV6-1 and TRBJ2-7; 7 positions match TRBD1. V lost 1 base, J lost 3 bases, and 6 bases stayed unmatched. This CDR3 is built from 15 residues. The germline V gene encodes CDR1 MNHNS and CDR2 SASEGT. CDR3 amino acids: CASSEVRQGLYEQYV. Written as DNA, the CDR3 is TGTGCCAGCAGTGAAGTGCGACAGGGTCTCTACGAGCAGTACGTC.

This clone was seen a handful of times. The chain has TRBV18 and TRBJ1-4, with D hard to call. The V and J ends lost 3 bases and 8 bases respectively, with 10 bases between them. This CDR3 contains 13 residues. The germline gives CDR1 KGHSH, CDR2 LQKENI. The CDR3 protein is CASSPTPYEKLFF. For the CDR3, the DNA is TGTGCCAGCTCACCCACCCCCTACGAAAAACTGTTTTTT. Together with reference TRBV18 and TRBJ1-4, the CDR3 gives the full variable domain: NAGVMQNPRHLVRRRGQEARLRCSPMKGHSHVYWYRQLPEEGLKFMVYLQKENIIDESGMPKERFSAEFPKEGPSILRIQQVVRGDSAAYFCASSPTPYEKLFFGSGTQLSVL.

CDR3 nucleotides: TGTGCCAGCACCACACAAACTAGCGGTCCTAGCACAGATACGCAGTATTTT. This gives the protein CASTTQTSGPSTDTQYF. This chain joins TRBV7-6 and TRBJ2-3, with 8 bases lining up with TRBD2. Per the germline V gene, CDR1 is SGHVS and CDR2 is FNYEAQ. Unmatched junction bases numbered 12, after V lost 7 bases and J lost 0 bases. The CDR3 sequence is 17 residues long.

This clone was seen a handful of times. The gene calls are TRBV10-3 and TRBJ2-1; D perhaps matches TRBD2 (5 bases). Looked up from germline, CDR1 is ENHRY and CDR2 is SYGVKD. Trimming took 6 bases from V and 0 from J, leaving 12 bases between them. The CDR3 loop spans 15 amino acids. CDR3 coding DNA: TGTGCCATCAGGGACTCAACGAGCTCCTACAATGAGCAGTTCTTC. Protein sequence: CAIRDSTSSYNEQFF.

This chain links TRBV2 with TRBJ2-2; D gene ambiguous. CDR1 and CDR2 from the germline V gene are SNHLY and FYNNEI. The CDR3 covers 15 residues. Trimming pared 4 bases from V and 7 bases from J, leaving 16 bases between. The CDR3 DNA sequence: TGTGCCAGCAGTGGGCGTCTAGTATTTAACGGGGAGCTGTTTTTT. Its translation is CASSGRLVFNGELFF.

The chain carries TRBV11-2 and TRBJ2-4; D is perhaps TRBD2 (6 bases). This CDR3 is built from 17 residues. Looked up from germline, CDR1 is SGHAT and CDR2 is FQNNGV. V was cut by 0 bases and J by 7 bases, with 19 bases left in between. CDR3 protein: CASSLDITGELGNIQYF. The CDR3 nucleotides read TGTGCCAGCAGCTTAGATATCACGGGGGAGCTGGGGAACATTCAGTACTTC.

The count of this clone is one. This chain uses TRBV7-2 with TRBJ2-3; D remains unclear. With 3 bases removed from V and 2 bases from J, the gap between germline ends came to 9 bases. CDR1 and CDR2 from the germline V gene are SGHTA and FQGNSA. The CDR3 spans 14 residues. CDR3 in amino acids: CASSFGLLTDTQYF. The CDR3 nucleotides are TGTGCCAGCAGCTTTGGCCTGCTCACAGATACGCAGTATTTT.

The chain joins TRBV28 to TRBJ2-7; D is perhaps TRBD2 (6 bases). The germline V gene encodes CDR1 MDHEN and CDR2 SYDVKM. With 6 bases removed from V and 5 bases from J, the gap between germline ends came to 17 bases. This CDR3 has 14 amino acids. The CDR3 region has the DNA TGTGCCAGCAGGCCTGGAGGGCCTCACGACGAGCAGTACTTC. Translating gives CASRPGGPHDEQYF.

This clone has only a few counts. This chain links TRBV5-6 with TRBJ1-1, with no clear D. V dropped 2 bases and J dropped 7 bases, with 6 bases sitting between them. Germline-derived CDR1 and CDR2 are SGHDT and YYEEEE. The CDR3 sequence is 11 residues long. The CDR3 spells CASSLQSEAFF. CDR3 DNA: TGTGCCAGCAGCTTACAGAGTGAAGCTTTCTTT.